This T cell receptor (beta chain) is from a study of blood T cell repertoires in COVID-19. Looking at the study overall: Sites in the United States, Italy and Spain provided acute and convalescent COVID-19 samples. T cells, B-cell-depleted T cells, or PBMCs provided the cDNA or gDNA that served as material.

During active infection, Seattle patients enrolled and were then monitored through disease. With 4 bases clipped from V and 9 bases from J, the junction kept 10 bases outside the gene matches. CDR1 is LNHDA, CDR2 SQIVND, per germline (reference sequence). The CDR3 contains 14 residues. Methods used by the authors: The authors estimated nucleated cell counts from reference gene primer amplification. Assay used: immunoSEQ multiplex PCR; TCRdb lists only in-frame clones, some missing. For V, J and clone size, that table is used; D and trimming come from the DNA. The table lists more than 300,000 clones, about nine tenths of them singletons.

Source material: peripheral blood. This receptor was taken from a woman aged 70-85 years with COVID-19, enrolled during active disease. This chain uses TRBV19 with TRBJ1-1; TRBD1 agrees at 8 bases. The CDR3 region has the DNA TGTGCCAGTAGTACGCTCCTGACAGGGGCGAAAGCTTTCTTT. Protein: CASSTLLTGAKAFF.